This T cell receptor beta chain was found in a study of beta chain features in type 1 diabetes. As concerns this clone: Its matching antigen is unknown.

Whole-study results and caveats: The study found moderately but significantly shorter TCRB CDR3s in all four CD4+ subsets of Type 1 diabetes patients.

The CDR3 totals 14 residues. V lost 4 bases, J lost 3 bases, and 5 bases stayed unmatched. Germline CDR1 MGHRA, CDR2 YSYEKL. The study reverse transcribed the entire isolated RNA, so it sequenced expressed TCRB transcripts. The method was immunoSEQ multiplex PCR; TCRdb's version includes in-frame clones alone and lacks a portion of them. This sample has about 150,000 clones, with 7% to 9% found just once. The TCR sequence derives from a man aged 18 to 30 with type 1 diabetes. The J gene is TRBJ2-7, the V gene TRBV4-1, with 8 bases identical to TRBD2. The sequenced sample was central memory CD4+ T cells from blood. The CDR3 nucleotides are TGCGCCAGCAGCCGGCAAAGCGGGGGCTACGAGCAGTACTTC. The encoded protein is CASSRQSGGYEQYF.